Sequencing of this TCR beta chain was carried out in a study of blood T cell repertoires in COVID-19 (dated by TCRdb to about 2020). Study-level background: Samples from collaborators originated in the United States, Italy and Spain and spanned both the acute and convalescent phases of COVID-19. The sample metadata nearly always contained a de-identified subject ID, COVID-19 status, age in years and sex. The prospective study material was composed of cDNA or gDNA derived from T cells, B-cell-depleted T cells, or PBMCs. The repertoires were released in a freely available public database meant as a resource for research on the immune response to SARS-CoV-2. The dataset comprised deeply sampled blood TCRbeta repertoires from subjects exposed to, actively infected with, or recovered from COVID-19. Where available, HLA class I and class II types were obtained from metadata supplied by the sample provider rather than from assay-based typing. Samples came from the ongoing ImmuneRACE study (first 160 participants) plus 1,254 subjects from 6 global collaborators. What the study reported, not specific to this receptor: How much clinical and demographic metadata was included differed by source and by participant, and the metadata was provided uncurated.

TCRbeta CDR3 regions were amplified from genomic DNA by means of the immunoSEQ Assay, a bias-controlled multiplex PCR. As for how the authors treated the data: Nucleated cell counts per sample were estimated from amplification of reference gene primers within the assay. To quantify the absolute abundance of each unique TCRbeta CDR3 rearrangement, sequence reads were collapsed and filtered. For each sample, productive Simpson clonality was calculated as the square root of Simpson's diversity index across productive rearrangements. TCRdb limited this immuneACCESS table to in-frame rearrangements with V and J called. A share of clones is missing; checked studies link under half to unresolved V genes, and the rest is unexplained. The V and J calls and clone size are taken from that table; D and trimming were inferred from the DNA. The sample contains 500,000 or so clones, about nine tenths of them found a single time. The top ten hold 0.7% of the sample.

In the prospective study, participants were about 18 to 95 years old, resided in about 25 geographic areas of the United States, and were enrolled through a virtual design. In the prospective study, cohorts were assigned on the basis of participant-reported clinical history obtained from a screening survey and a study questionnaire. Recovered participants in ImmuneRACE Cohort 3 were defined as having two consecutive negative NP/OP PCR tests, clearance from a healthcare professional, or resolution of symptoms. In the prospective study, mobile phlebotomists collected whole blood, serum and a nasopharyngeal or oropharyngeal swab from each participant. Participants in the prospective study had the option to provide additional blood draws and questionnaires over a roughly two-month period. Blood samples from the prospective study were shipped frozen or at room temperature prior to DNA extraction. Regarding this clone: This clone's antigen is unknown. Base qualities are missing; no much larger clone stands one base away.

Including the terminal cysteine and phenylalanine, the CDR3 comprises 15 residues. The entry retains the CDR3 DNA only, 45 bases that are in frame from base 1. V is cut back by 2 bases and J by 4 bases, with 7 bases in the junction unmatched. Reading the germline V gene (reference sequence) gives CDR1 LGHDT and CDR2 YNNKEL. The sample comprised PBMCs or T cells enriched from blood (not recorded which). The V and J segments used are TRBV3-1 (or the pseudogene TRBV3-2) and TRBJ1-2, with 7 bases matching TRBD1. The receptor was isolated from a woman aged 18-29 years who had recovered from COVID-19. The CDR3: CASSQRDSYFYGYTF. The DNA sequence is as follows: TGTGCCAGCAGCCAAAGGGACAGCTATTTCTATGGCTACACCTTC.